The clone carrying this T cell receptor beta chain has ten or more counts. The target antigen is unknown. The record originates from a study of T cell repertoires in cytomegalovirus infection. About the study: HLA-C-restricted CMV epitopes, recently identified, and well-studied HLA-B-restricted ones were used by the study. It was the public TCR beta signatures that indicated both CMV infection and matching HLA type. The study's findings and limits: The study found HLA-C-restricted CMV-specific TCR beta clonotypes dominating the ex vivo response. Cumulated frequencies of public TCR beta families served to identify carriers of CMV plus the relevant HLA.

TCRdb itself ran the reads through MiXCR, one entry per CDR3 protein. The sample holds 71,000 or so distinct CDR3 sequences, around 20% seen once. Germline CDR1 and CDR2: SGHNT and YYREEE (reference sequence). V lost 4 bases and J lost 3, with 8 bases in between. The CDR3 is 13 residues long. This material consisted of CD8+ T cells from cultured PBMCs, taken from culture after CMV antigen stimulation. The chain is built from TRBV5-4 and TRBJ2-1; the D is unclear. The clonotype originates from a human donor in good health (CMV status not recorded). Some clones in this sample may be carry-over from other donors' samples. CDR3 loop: CASSQPIYNEQFF. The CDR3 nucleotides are TGTGCCAGCAGCCAGCCCATCTACAATGAGCAGTTCTTC.